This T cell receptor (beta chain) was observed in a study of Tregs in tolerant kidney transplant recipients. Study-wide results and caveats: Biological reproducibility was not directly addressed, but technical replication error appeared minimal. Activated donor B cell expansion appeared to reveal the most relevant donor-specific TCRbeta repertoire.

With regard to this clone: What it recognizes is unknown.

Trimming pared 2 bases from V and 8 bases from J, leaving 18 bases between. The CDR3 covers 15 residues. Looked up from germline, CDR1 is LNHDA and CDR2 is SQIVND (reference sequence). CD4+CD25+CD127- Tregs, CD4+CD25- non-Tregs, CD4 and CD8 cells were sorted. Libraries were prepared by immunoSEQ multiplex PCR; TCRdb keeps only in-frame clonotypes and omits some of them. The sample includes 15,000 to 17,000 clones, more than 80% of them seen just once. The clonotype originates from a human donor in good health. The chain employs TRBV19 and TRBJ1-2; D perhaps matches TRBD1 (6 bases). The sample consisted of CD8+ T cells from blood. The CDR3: CASSILGSAGDGYTF. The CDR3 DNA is TGTGCCAGTAGTATATTGGGTTCGGCAGGGGACGGCTACACCTTC.